The 20 T cell receptor beta chains below were found in one sample sequenced in a study of blood T cells in healthy people across ages. The use of a sample-barcoded 5' primer and a J-beta primer mix characterized a second PCR of about 7 to 12 cycles. TCRdb re-analysed the 5' RACE reads in MiXCR, keeping a single row per CDR3 protein. The sample comprises about 1,500,000 distinct CDR3 sequences, 28% of which are singletons, and less than 9.5% rests with the top ten. Sequencing was performed on blood. Receptor source: a young woman in good health.

This clonotype was counted many times. V gene TRBV18 combines with J gene TRBJ2-3, with unresolved D. This CDR3 spans 12 amino acids. With 6 bases removed from V and 6 bases from J, the gap between germline ends came to 10 bases. The germline V gene encodes CDR1 KGHSH and CDR2 LQKENI. CDR3 nucleotides: TGTGCCAGCTCTCCTCTTGAGGATACGCAGTATTTT. Protein: CASSPLEDTQYF.

Remarks on this clonotype: An end of the junction differs from the germline gene, which may be a read error. The chain links TRBV5-5 to TRBJ2-1; the match to TRBD1 covers 9 bases. Germline values: CDR1 SGHKS, CDR2 YYEKEE (reference sequence). There are 15 residues in the CDR3. CDR3 DNA sequence: TGTGCCAGCAGCCCGGGACAGGGTCCCTACAATGAGCGGTTCTTC. Translated, it gives CASSPGQGPYNERFF.

The chain carries TRBV14 and TRBJ1-4; unclear D gene. The germline V gene has CDR1 SGHDN and CDR2 FVKESK. The CDR3 length is 15 residues. Trimming left V 10 bases short and J 7 bases short, with 22 bases between. In nucleotides, the CDR3 is TGTGCCAACCGAGGGATACCCCGGGCTCCTGAAAAACTGTTTTTT. Translated, it gives CANRGIPRAPEKLFF.

This clonotype was found a few times. V usage is TRBV28 and J usage is TRBJ1-6, with D unresolved. The CDR3 spans 15 residues. V lost 3 bases, J lost 6 bases, and 12 bases lay in between. CDR1 is MDHEN and CDR2 is SYDVKM in the germline V gene. CDR3 DNA sequence: TGTGCCAGCAGTTTTACGAGACTCACTAATTCACCCCTCCACTTT. It yields the protein CASSFTRLTNSPLHF. The whole variable domain, filled in from reference TRBV28 and TRBJ1-6, reads DVKVTQSSRYLVKRTGEKVFLECVQDMDHENMFWYRQDPGLGLRLIYFSYDVKMKEKGDIPEGYSVSREKKERFSLILESASTNQTSMYLCASSFTRLTNSPLHFGNGTRLTVT.

This clonotype was counted between two and nine times. This chain joins TRBV7-9 and TRBJ1-2; no clear D gene. The CDR3 covers 16 residues. Trimming shortened V by 7 bases and J by 1 base, and 19 bases separated the two germline ends. Germline-derived CDR1 and CDR2 are SEHNR and FQNEAQ (reference sequence). CDR3 sequence (DNA): TGTGCCAGCACTTCCCCTCCCACAGAGCATAACTATGGCTACACCTTC. Translation gives CASTSPPTEHNYGYTF.

The rearrangement uses TRBV12-3 or TRBV12-4 and TRBJ2-3; D unresolved. Trimming removed 3 bases from V and 6 bases from J, with 7 bases in between. This CDR3 region has 12 residues. The CDR3: CASSLLKDTQYF. The CDR3, as DNA: TGTGCCAGCAGTTTGTTGAAGGATACGCAGTATTTT.

Many counts were recorded for this clonotype. The chain has TRBV29-1 and TRBJ2-5; 7 positions match TRBD1. The V segment lost 7 bases and the J segment 1 base; nucleotides outside the gene matches: 3. This CDR3 has 12 residues. The germline V gene has CDR1 SQVTM and CDR2 ANQGSEA. CDR3 sequence reads: CSAGTAQETQYF. The CDR3, as DNA: TGCAGCGCTGGGACAGCCCAAGAGACCCAGTACTTC. The full variable domain, its missing parts supplied by reference TRBV29-1 and TRBJ2-5, is SAVISQKPSRDICQRGTSLTIQCQVDSQVTMMFWYRQQPGQSLTLIATANQGSEATYESGFVIDKFPISRPNLTFSTLTVSNMSPEDSSIYLCSAGTAQETQYFGPGTRLLVL.

Ten or more counts support this clonotype. The rearrangement uses TRBV12-3 or TRBV12-4 and TRBJ1-1; 9 bases map to TRBD1. Unmatched junction bases numbered 3, after V lost 5 bases and J lost 8 bases. The CDR3 length is 12 residues. The CDR3 DNA is TGTGCCAGCAGTGACGGACAGGGGGAAGCTTTCTTT. Residues: CASSDGQGEAFF.

This clonotype was recorded a few times. This rearrangement joins TRBV15 to TRBJ2-1; 10 bases are a match to TRBD2. J gave up 8 bases and V 5 bases, and 15 bases lay outside the gene matches. CDR1 is LNHNV and CDR2 is YYDKDF in the germline V gene (reference sequence). The CDR3 extends over 17 amino acids. The CDR3 bases are TGTGCCACCAGCTCCCAAAGGAGCGGGGGGGCCGGTGATGAGCAGTTCTTC. This translates into CATSSQRSGGAGDEQFF.

V and J are TRBV7-2 and TRBJ1-4; D gene ambiguous. The germline gives CDR1 SGHTA, CDR2 FQGNSA. Between the trimmed V and J ends, which lost 5 bases and 8 bases, there was a span of 18 bases. The CDR3 runs 15 residues. As DNA, the CDR3 is TGTGCCAGCAGCAAGGATCCGGGAGGTGGAGAAAAACTGTTTTTT. Translated, it gives CASSKDPGGGEKLFF. Looking up the rest from reference TRBV7-2 and TRBJ1-4 gives the full variable domain: GAGVSQSPSNKVTEKGKDVELRCDPISGHTALYWYRQSLGQGLEFLIYFQGNSAPDKSGLPSDRFSAERTGGSVSTLTIQRTQQEDSAVYLCASSKDPGGGEKLFFGSGTQLSVL.

About this clonotype: It may be a read error: a sequence one base away is much more abundant. The J gene is TRBJ1-1, the V gene TRBV5-6; no clear D. Germline V lookup: CDR1 SGHDT, CDR2 YYEEEE. This CDR3 contains 13 residues. Trimming removed 6 bases from V and 3 bases from J, with 12 bases in between. The CDR3 coding sequence is TGTGCCAGCATCTCCTGGGAGGACACTGAAGCTTTCTTT. Amino acids: CASISWEDTEAFF.

The J gene is TRBJ2-2, the V gene TRBV20-1, with 8 positions matching TRBD2. Looked up from germline, CDR1 is DFQATT and CDR2 is SNEGSKA (reference sequence). J lost 6 bases, V lost 3 bases, and 21 bases had no gene match. This CDR3 comprises 19 residues. This chain's CDR3 is CSASPGLSGGRFLPGELFF. CDR3 nucleotides: TGCAGTGCTAGTCCGGGGCTTTCTGGCGGGAGGTTTCTTCCCGGGGAGCTGTTTTTT.

This clonotype was recorded once. The rearrangement links TRBV6-5 to TRBJ2-1, with TRBD2 as a possible D gene (6 bases). In germline, CDR1 is MNHEY, CDR2 SVGAGI. Trimming removed 5 bases at V and 1 base at J, with 12 bases between. CDR3 length: 15 amino acids. The CDR3 DNA reads as TGTGCCAGCAGTATTCTAGCGCGATCCTACAATGAGCAGTTCTTC. This encodes CASSILARSYNEQFF.

This clonotype was found a few times. At one end the junction does not follow the germline gene, possibly because of a read error. The rearrangement uses TRBV5-1 and TRBJ2-1, with 9 bases matching TRBD1. There are 15 residues in the CDR3. The germline V gene encodes CDR1 SGHRS and CDR2 YFSETQ. The CDR3 is CAGSQRQGAYNEQFF. The CDR3 DNA follows: TGCGCCGGCAGCCAGAGACAGGGGGCCTACAATGAGCAGTTCTTC.

J is TRBJ1-5 and V is TRBV2; perhaps TRBD1 as D (6 bases). Germline values: CDR1 SNHLY, CDR2 FYNNEI. Trimming stripped 4 bases from V and 11 bases from J, with 15 bases between. The CDR3 totals 13 residues. CDR3 nucleotide sequence: TGTGCCAGCAGTGGGAACAGGGCTCCGGCCCAGCATTTT. Amino acids: CASSGNRAPAQHF. The entire variable domain, with the rest obtained from reference TRBV2 and TRBJ1-5, is as follows: EPEVTQTPSHQVTQMGQEVILRCVPISNHLYFYWYRQILGQKVEFLVSFYNNEISEKSEIFDDQFSVERPDGSNFTLKIRSTKLEDSAMYFCASSGNRAPAQHFGDGTRLSIL.

The gene calls are TRBV21-1 and TRBJ2-5. TRBV21-1 is designated a pseudogene. This CDR3 spans 14 amino acids. CDR3 coding DNA: TGTGCCAGCAGCAATAGCGGGGTGGCAGAGACCCAGTACTTC. This encodes CASSNSGVAETQYF.

The CDR3 loop reads CASSAPGAYEQYF. The CDR3 nucleotides read TGTGCCAGCAGTGCGCCGGGGGCCTACGAGCAGTACTTC. The V call is TRBV6-2 or TRBV6-3, the J call TRBJ2-7, with TRBD2 as a possible D gene (6 bases). Germline CDR1 is MNHEY and CDR2 is SVGEGT. The CDR3 sequence is 13 residues long. V lost 5 bases to trimming and J lost 2 bases, with 10 bases between them.

The J gene is TRBJ2-5, the V gene TRBV7-8; maybe TRBD1 (6 bases). The V and J ends lost 5 bases and 4 bases respectively, with 20 bases between them. Germline V gives CDR1 SGHVS, CDR2 FQNEAQ. CDR3 size: 16 residues. The CDR3 spells CASSPMGASVGETQYF. The CDR3 nucleotides read TGTGCCAGCAGCCCCATGGGGGCCTCGGTGGGAGAGACCCAGTACTTC.

The chain recombines TRBV3-1 with TRBJ2-1, with TRBD2 matching over 8 bases. The CDR3 sequence is 16 residues long. V was pared by 0 bases and J by 5 bases, with 6 bases of the junction left unmatched. CDR1 is LGHDT and CDR2 is YNNKEL in the germline V gene (reference sequence). CDR3 region: CASSQEFAGGNNEQFF. The DNA of the CDR3 is TGTGCCAGCAGCCAAGAGTTCGCGGGAGGCAACAATGAGCAGTTCTTC.

The J gene is TRBJ2-7, the V gene TRBV7-9, with a weak D call TRBD2 (5 bases). This CDR3 is built from 15 residues. V gave up 3 bases and J gave up 3 bases, with 15 bases separating them. Germline-derived CDR1 and CDR2 are SEHNR and FQNEAQ (reference sequence). The CDR3 here is CASSLVVLGVYEQYF. CDR3 nucleotide sequence: TGTGCCAGCAGCTTGGTAGTGCTCGGGGTCTACGAGCAGTACTTC.